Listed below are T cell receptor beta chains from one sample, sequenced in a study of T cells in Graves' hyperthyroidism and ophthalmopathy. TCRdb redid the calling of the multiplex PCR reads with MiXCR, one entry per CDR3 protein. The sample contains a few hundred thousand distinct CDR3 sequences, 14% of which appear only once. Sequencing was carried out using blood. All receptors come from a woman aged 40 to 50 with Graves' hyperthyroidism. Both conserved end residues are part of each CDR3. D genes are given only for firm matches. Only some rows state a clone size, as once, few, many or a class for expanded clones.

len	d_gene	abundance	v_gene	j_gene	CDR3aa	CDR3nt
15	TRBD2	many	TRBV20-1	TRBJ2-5	CSAVPGTSGSKTQYF	TGCAGTGCTGTCCCCGGGACTAGCGGGAGTAAGACCCAGTACTTC
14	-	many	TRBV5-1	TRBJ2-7	CASSSSPGGNEQYF	TGCGCCAGCAGCAGTTCCCCTGGTGGAAACGAGCAGTACTTC
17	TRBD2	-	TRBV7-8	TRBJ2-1	CASSPLPSGSWYNEQFF	TGTGCCAGCAGCCCCCTTCCTAGCGGGAGTTGGTACAATGAGCAGTTCTTC
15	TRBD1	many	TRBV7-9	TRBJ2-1	CASSATGGHYNEQFF	TGTGCCAGCAGCGCGACAGGGGGCCACTACAATGAGCAGTTCTTC
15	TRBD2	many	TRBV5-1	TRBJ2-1	CASSLKTSGSNEQFF	TGCGCCAGCAGCTTGAAGACTAGCGGGAGCAATGAGCAGTTCTTC
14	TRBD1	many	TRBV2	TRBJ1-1	CASSEDRVRTEAFF	TGTGCCAGCAGCGAGGACAGGGTTCGGACTGAAGCTTTCTTT
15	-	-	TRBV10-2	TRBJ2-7	CASLGDGGLSYEQYF	TGCGCCAGCTTGGGGGACGGAGGGCTGAGCTACGAGCAGTACTTC
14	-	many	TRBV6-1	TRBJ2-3	CASSFGHRTDTQYF	TGTGCCAGCAGTTTCGGACACCGCACAGATACGCAGTATTTT
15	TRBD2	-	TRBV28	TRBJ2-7	CASSLVAGPTHEQYF	TGTGCCAGCAGCCTAGTAGCGGGTCCTACCCACGAGCAGTACTTC
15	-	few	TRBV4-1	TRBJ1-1	CASSQTPLDTHEAFF	TGCGCCAGCAGCCAGACACCGTTGGACACCCATGAAGCTTTCTTT
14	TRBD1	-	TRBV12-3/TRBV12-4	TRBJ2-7	CASSTGQGNYEQYF	TGTGCCAGCTCGACGGGACAGGGGAACTACGAGCAGTACTTC
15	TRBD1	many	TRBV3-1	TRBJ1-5	CASSLGTGRNQPQHF	TGTGCCAGCAGCCTTGGGACAGGCCGCAATCAGCCCCAGCATTTT
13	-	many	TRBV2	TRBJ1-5	CASRSDSNQPQHF	TGTGCCAGCAGATCGGATAGCAATCAGCCCCAGCATTTT
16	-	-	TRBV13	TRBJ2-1	CASSSPSGTGGNEQFF	TGTGCCAGCAGCTCTCCTAGCGGCACAGGGGGCAATGAGCAGTTCTTC
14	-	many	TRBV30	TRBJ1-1	CAWKQKIMNTEAFF	TGTGCCTGGAAGCAGAAGATTATGAACACTGAAGCTTTCTTT
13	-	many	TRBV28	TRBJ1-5	CATGQGGVQPQHF	TGTGCCACGGGGCAGGGAGGCGTTCAGCCCCAGCATTTT
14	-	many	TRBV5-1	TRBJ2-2	CASSPRANTGELFF	TGCGCCAGCAGCCCGAGGGCGAACACCGGGGAGCTGTTTTTT
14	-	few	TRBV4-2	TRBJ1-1	CASSLTGASTEAFF	TGTGCCAGCAGCCTGACGGGCGCCTCCACTGAAGCTTTCTTT
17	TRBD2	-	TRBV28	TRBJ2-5	CASSSAPPGLAGETQYF	TGTGCCAGCAGTTCGGCCCCTCCGGGACTAGCGGGAGAGACCCAGTACTTC
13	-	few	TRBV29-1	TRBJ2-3	CSVEKGSTDTQYF	TGCAGCGTTGAGAAAGGAAGCACAGATACGCAGTATTTT
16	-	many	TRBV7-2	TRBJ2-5	CASSGMGYRVQETQYF	TGTGCCAGCAGCGGGATGGGATACAGGGTCCAAGAGACCCAGTACTTC
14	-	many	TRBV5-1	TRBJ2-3	CASSLPGGTDTQYF	TGCGCCAGCAGCTTGCCGGGCGGCACAGATACGCAGTATTTT
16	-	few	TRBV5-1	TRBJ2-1	CASSEVGGTNYNEQFF	TGCGCCAGCAGTGAGGTGGGGGGAACGAACTACAATGAGCAGTTCTTC
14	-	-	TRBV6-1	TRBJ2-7	CASSGQRNSYEQYF	TGTGCCAGCAGTGGACAGCGGAACTCCTACGAGCAGTACTTC
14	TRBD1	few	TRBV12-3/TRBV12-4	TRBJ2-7	CASKSGTGFYEQYF	TGTGCCAGCAAATCCGGGACAGGGTTCTACGAGCAGTACTTC
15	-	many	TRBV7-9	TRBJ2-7	CASSLATHSSYEQYF	TGTGCCAGCAGCTTAGCAACCCATAGTTCCTACGAGCAGTACTTC
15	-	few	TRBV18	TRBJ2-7	CASSQDPGAYYEQYF	TGTGCCAGCAGCCAAGATCCGGGAGCCTACTACGAGCAGTACTTC
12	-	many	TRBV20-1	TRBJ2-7	CSVPLASDEQYF	TGCAGTGTCCCGTTGGCTAGCGACGAGCAGTACTTC
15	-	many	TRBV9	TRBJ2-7	CASSVGASVSYEQYF	TGTGCCAGCAGCGTAGGGGCTAGCGTCTCCTACGAGCAGTACTTC
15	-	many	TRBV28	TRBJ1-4	CASSPWGGVNEKLFF	TGTGCCAGCAGTCCCTGGGGGGGGGTTAATGAAAAACTGTTTTTT
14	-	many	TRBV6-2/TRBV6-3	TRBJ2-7	CASSLAGNLYEQYF	TGTGCCAGCAGTTTGGCGGGAAACCTTTACGAGCAGTACTTC
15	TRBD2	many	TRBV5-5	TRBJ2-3	CASSLTAGGPSTQYF	TGTGCCAGCAGCTTAACGGCGGGAGGGCCTTCGACGCAGTATTTT
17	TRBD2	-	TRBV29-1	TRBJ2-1	CSARGPMTSELYNEQFF	TGCAGCGCCCGAGGTCCCATGACTAGCGAGCTTTACAATGAGCAGTTCTTC
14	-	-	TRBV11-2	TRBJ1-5	CASSLSGVDQPQHF	TGTGCCAGCAGCTTATCGGGTGTAGATCAGCCCCAGCATTTT
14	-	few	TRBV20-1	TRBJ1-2	CSAPLGGGGNGYTF	TGCAGTGCTCCTCTGGGAGGGGGAGGCAATGGCTACACCTTC
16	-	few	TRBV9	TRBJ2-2	CASSVTDREGTGELFF	TGTGCCAGCAGCGTAACGGACAGGGAGGGTACCGGGGAGCTGTTTTTT
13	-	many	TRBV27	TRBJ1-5	CASSLENNQPQHF	TGTGCCAGCAGTCTGGAAAATAATCAGCCCCAGCATTTT
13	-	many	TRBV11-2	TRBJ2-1	CASSRPGHNEQFF	TGTGCCAGCAGCCGCCCCGGGCACAATGAGCAGTTCTTC
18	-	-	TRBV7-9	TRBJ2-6	CASSLVGDTFSGANVLTF	TGTGCCAGCAGCTTAGTAGGGGACACTTTCTCTGGGGCCAACGTCCTGACTTTC
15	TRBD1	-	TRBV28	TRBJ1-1	CASTIGTGMNTEAFF	TGTGCCAGCACCATAGGGACAGGGATGAACACTGAAGCTTTCTTT
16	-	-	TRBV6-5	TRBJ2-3	CASRAFGSGSTDTQYF	TGTGCCAGCAGAGCCTTTGGGAGCGGTAGCACAGATACGCAGTATTTT
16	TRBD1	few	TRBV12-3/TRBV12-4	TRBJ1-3	CASSPGTGYSGNTIYF	TGTGCCAGCAGTCCAGGGACAGGATACTCTGGAAACACCATATATTTT
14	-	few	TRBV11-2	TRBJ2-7	CASSLSDSYYGQYF	TGTGCCAGCAGCTTATCGGACAGCTACTACGGGCAGTACTTC
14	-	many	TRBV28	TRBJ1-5	CASRTAVWNQPQHF	TGTGCCAGCAGGACGGCGGTTTGGAATCAGCCCCAGCATTTT
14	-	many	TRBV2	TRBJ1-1	CASSPGRVYAEAFF	TGTGCCAGCAGCCCCGGGAGGGTCTATGCTGAAGCTTTCTTT
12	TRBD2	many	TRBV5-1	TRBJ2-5	CASGRREGTQYF	TGCGCCAGCGGCCGCAGGGAGGGGACCCAGTACTTC
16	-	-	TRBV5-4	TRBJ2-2	CASSLIGGAYPGELFF	TGTGCCAGCAGCCTGATAGGCGGGGCCTACCCCGGGGAGCTGTTTTTT
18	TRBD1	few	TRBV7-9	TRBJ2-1	CASSPWRTGGIWGDEQFF	TGTGCCAGCAGCCCCTGGAGGACAGGGGGGATATGGGGTGATGAGCAGTTCTTC
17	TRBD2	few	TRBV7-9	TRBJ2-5	CASSAGLADPKSETQYF	TGTGCCAGCAGCGCGGGACTAGCGGACCCGAAGTCGGAGACCCAGTACTTC
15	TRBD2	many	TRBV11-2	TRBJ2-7	CASSLEPSGRAKQYF	TGTGCCAGCAGCTTGGAGCCTAGCGGGAGGGCCAAGCAGTACTTC
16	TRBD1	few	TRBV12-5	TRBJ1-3	CASGTGQGASGNTIYF	TGTGCTAGTGGTACGGGACAGGGGGCATCCGGAAACACCATATATTTT
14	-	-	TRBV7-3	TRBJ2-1	CASSQAVASDEQFF	TGTGCCAGCAGCCAAGCCGTGGCGTCGGATGAGCAGTTCTTC
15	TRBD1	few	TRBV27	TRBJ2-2	CASKPQGAGTGELFF	TGTGCCAGCAAACCACAGGGGGCGGGGACCGGGGAGCTGTTTTTT
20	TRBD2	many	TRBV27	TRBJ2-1	CASRDLSGTITLSSYNEQFF	TGTGCCAGCAGGGATCTCAGCGGGACTATCACCCTTAGCTCCTACAATGAGCAGTTCTTC
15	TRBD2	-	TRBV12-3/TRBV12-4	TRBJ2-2	CASRTGTNYRGELFF	TGTGCCAGCAGAACCGGGACTAACTACCGCGGGGAGCTGTTTTTT
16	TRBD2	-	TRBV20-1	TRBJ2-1	CSVRDIREGRYNEQFF	TGCAGTGTTAGAGATATACGGGAGGGGAGGTACAATGAGCAGTTCTTC
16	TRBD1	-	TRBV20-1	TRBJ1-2	CSARDGIQGANYGYTF	TGCAGTGCTAGAGATGGCATTCAGGGGGCGAACTATGGCTACACCTTC
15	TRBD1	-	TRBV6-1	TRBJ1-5	CASSPSRGLGQPQHF	TGTGCCAGCAGTCCCTCCAGGGGGCTGGGTCAGCCCCAGCATTTT
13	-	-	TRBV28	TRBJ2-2	CASSFEGTGELFF	TGTGCCAGCAGTTTCGAGGGGACCGGGGAGCTGTTTTTT